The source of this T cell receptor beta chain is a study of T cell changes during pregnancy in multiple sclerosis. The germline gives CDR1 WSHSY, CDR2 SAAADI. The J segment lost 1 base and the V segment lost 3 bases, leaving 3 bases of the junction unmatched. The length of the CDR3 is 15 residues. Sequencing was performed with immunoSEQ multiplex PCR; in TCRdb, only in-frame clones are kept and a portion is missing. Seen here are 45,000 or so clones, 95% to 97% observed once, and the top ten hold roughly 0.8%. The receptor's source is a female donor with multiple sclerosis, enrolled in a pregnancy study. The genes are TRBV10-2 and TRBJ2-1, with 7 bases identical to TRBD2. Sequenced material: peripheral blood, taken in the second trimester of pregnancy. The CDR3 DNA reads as TGCGCCAGCAGTGATTTGGGAGGGTCCTACAATGAGCAGTTCTTC. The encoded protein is CASSDLGGSYNEQFF.